The 32 T cell receptor beta chains below were found in one sample sequenced in a study of blood T cell repertoires in COVID-19. Assay: immunoSEQ multiplex PCR; the TCRdb copy retains only in-frame clones and omits some. The table shows a few hundred thousand clones, with 87% occurring only once. Sequenced input: peripheral blood. The receptors stem from a woman in her forties or fifties who had recovered from COVID-19.

This clone was detected only a few times. The chain recombines TRBV29-1 with TRBJ1-1; 8 nucleotides line up with TRBD1. CDR3 length: 14 residues. The V and J ends lost 6 bases and 1 base, in that order; junction bases with no gene match: 7. CDR1 is SQVTM, CDR2 ANQGSEA, per germline. The CDR3 protein is CSVGRGTGNTEAFF. Here the CDR3 DNA reads TGCAGCGTCGGTCGAGGGACAGGGAACACTGAAGCTTTCTTT.

The chain carries TRBV27 and TRBJ1-6, with D possibly being TRBD1 (5 bases). Germline V CDR1 and CDR2: MNHEY, SMNVEV (reference sequence). This CDR3 comprises 15 residues. V dropped 4 bases and J dropped 5 bases, with 12 bases sitting between them. In DNA, the CDR3 is TGTGCCAGCAGTTCCCTGACAGCAGATAATTCACCCCTCCACTTT. Translated: CASSSLTADNSPLHF.

This clone was detected only once. The CDR3 coding sequence is TGTGCCAGCAGCTCGGGACAGAGCTATAGCAATCAGCCCCAGCATTTT. It encodes CASSSGQSYSNQPQHF. The chain combines TRBV6-2 or TRBV6-3 with TRBJ1-5, with 7 bases fitting TRBD1. This CDR3 spans 16 amino acids. Germline assignment: CDR1 MNHEY and CDR2 SVGEGT. The junction had 8 bases not matched to a gene; V was cut back by 6 bases and J by 0 bases.

V usage is TRBV6-2 or TRBV6-3 and J usage is TRBJ1-4; TRBD1 might be the D (5 bases). V lost 0 bases and J 6 bases, leaving 8 bases between the germline ends. The CDR3 consists of 14 residues. Germline V gene lookup returns CDR1 MNHEY and CDR2 SVGEGT. CDR3 DNA: TGTGCCAGCAGTTACTCGGGAGGGGATGAAAAACTGTTTTTT. The encoded protein is CASSYSGGDEKLFF.

This clone has a handful of counts. The chain links TRBV2 to TRBJ2-5, with 9 bases fitting TRBD1. The junction had 6 bases not matched to a gene; V was cut back by 3 bases and J by 4 bases. The germline gives CDR1 SNHLY, CDR2 FYNNEI. CDR3 length: 15 amino acids. The CDR3 region is CASSERGQGTETQYF. In nucleotides, the CDR3 is TGTGCCAGCAGTGAGAGGGGACAGGGTACAGAGACCCAGTACTTC.

The gene calls are TRBV7-8 and TRBJ2-5; TRBD2 might be the D (7 bases). Germline CDR1 and CDR2: SGHVS and FQNEAQ. CDR3 length: 17 amino acids. V lost 0 bases to trimming and J lost 5 bases, with 19 bases between them. CDR3 sequence reads: CASSLAGGQGRGETQYF. The DNA of the CDR3 is TGTGCCAGCAGCTTAGCGGGTGGCCAGGGGAGGGGGGAGACCCAGTACTTC.

The J gene is TRBJ2-1, the V gene TRBV11-2; 7 bases line up with TRBD2. V lost 1 base, J lost 0 bases, and 3 bases stayed unmatched. CDR1 SGHAT and CDR2 FQNNGV come from the germline V gene. The CDR3 contains 16 residues. Written as DNA, the CDR3 is TGTGCCAGCAGCTTAGGGGGCGGGAGCTCCTACAATGAGCAGTTCTTC. As protein: CASSLGGGSSYNEQFF.

The CDR3 bases are TGTGCCAGCAGCTTAAGGAGCCGAGGGAACATTCAGTACTTC. Protein product: CASSLRSRGNIQYF. The chain carries TRBV13 and TRBJ2-4; D is perhaps TRBD2 (5 bases). Trimming shortened V by 2 bases and J by 7 bases, and 12 bases separated the two germline ends. The CDR3 covers 14 residues. Germline CDR1 PRHDT, CDR2 FYEKMQ (reference sequence).

The chain carries TRBV7-2 and TRBJ2-1, with 11 bases aligning to TRBD2. V dropped 0 bases and J dropped 0; count of bases not matched to a gene: 1. CDR3 size: 17 residues. Germline CDR1 is SGHTA and CDR2 is FQGNSA. CDR3 protein: CASSLALAGGSYNEQFF. DNA of the CDR3: TGTGCCAGCAGCTTAGCCCTAGCGGGGGGCTCCTACAATGAGCAGTTCTTC. Full variable domain (rest looked up from reference TRBV7-2 and TRBJ2-1): GAGVSQSPSNKVTEKGKDVELRCDPISGHTALYWYRQSLGQGLEFLIYFQGNSAPDKSGLPSDRFSAERTGGSVSTLTIQRTQQEDSAVYLCASSLALAGGSYNEQFFGPGTRLTVL.

CDR3 sequence (DNA): TGCAGTGCTAGTGGAGGGCGCTCTAACTATGGCTACACCTTC. Protein sequence: CSASGGRSNYGYTF. The rearrangement joins TRBV20-1 to TRBJ1-2; no firm D call. CDR1 and CDR2 (germline): DFQATT, SNEGSKA (reference sequence). The CDR3 runs to 14 residues. Trimming removed 3 bases from V and 0 bases from J, with 11 bases in between.

J is TRBJ1-1 and V is TRBV18; D not resolved. Germline V gene lookup returns CDR1 KGHSH and CDR2 LQKENI. The ends were cut back, 6 bases at V and 5 bases at J, with 10 bases in the middle. This CDR3 contains 12 residues. DNA of the CDR3: TGTGCCAGCTCCCCAACCAGAACTGAAGCTTTCTTT. Amino acid sequence: CASSPTRTEAFF.

The chain combines TRBV18 with TRBJ1-5; no reliable D call. Germline V lookup: CDR1 KGHSH, CDR2 LQKENI. This CDR3 contains 14 residues. The germline V and J ends were trimmed by 1 base and 4 bases, with 8 bases remaining between them. CDR3 sequence reads: CASSPQGRNQPQHF. The CDR3 DNA follows: TGTGCCAGCTCACCACAAGGGAGGAATCAGCCCCAGCATTTT.

The chain joins TRBV2 to TRBJ1-5; 9 bases line up with TRBD1. Germline lookup yields CDR1 SNHLY and CDR2 FYNNEI. V was pared by 4 bases and J by 3 bases, with 1 base of the junction left unmatched. The CDR3 runs to 14 residues. CDR3 coding DNA: TGTGCCAGCAGTGGGGACAGGGCCAATCAGCCCCAGCATTTT. It specifies CASSGDRANQPQHF.

The chain has TRBV6-2 or TRBV6-3 and TRBJ1-5, with 9 bases identical to TRBD1. Trimming cost V 0 bases and J 1 base; bases outside gene matches: 13. The CDR3 totals 20 residues. CDR1 and CDR2 (germline): MNHEY, SVGEGT. Written as DNA, the CDR3 is TGTGCCAGCAGTTACTCTCGGGGCGTTACAGGGGGCTTGAGCAATCAGCCCCAGCATTTT. Protein product: CASSYSRGVTGGLSNQPQHF.

The rearrangement links TRBV30 to TRBJ2-7; TRBD2 is a possible D gene (5 bases). There are 14 residues in the CDR3. The germline V gene has CDR1 GTSNPN and CDR2 SVGIG (reference sequence). V lost 0 bases and J lost 6, with 15 bases in between. The CDR3 reads CAWSVRERSFEQYF. CDR3 nucleotide sequence: TGTGCCTGGAGTGTAAGGGAGAGAAGCTTCGAGCAGTACTTC.

This chain links TRBV23-1 with TRBJ1-1; D call uncertain. TRBV23-1 is reported as an ORF; its role is uncertain. The CDR3 is 14 residues long. With 1 base removed from V and 1 base from J, the gap between germline ends came to 7 bases. The DNA for the CDR3 is TGCGCCAGCAGTCAATTTCAGGAGAACACTGAAGCTTTCTTT. It is translated as CASSQFQENTEAFF.

This chain uses TRBV7-3 with TRBJ2-1, with a weak D call TRBD2 (5 bases). Deletions cut 3 bases from V and 7 bases from J, with 16 bases between. Germline values: CDR1 SGHTA, CDR2 FQGTGA. The CDR3 extends over 15 amino acids. CDR3 amino acids: CASSLGSGLMNEQFF. The CDR3 nucleotides read TGTGCCAGCAGCTTGGGGAGCGGACTGATGAATGAGCAGTTCTTC.

This rearrangement joins TRBV9 to TRBJ2-1; TRBD1 is a possible D gene (5 bases). The V gene's germline CDR1 is SGDLS and CDR2 YYNGEE. The CDR3 is made up of 15 amino acids. V lost 5 bases and J 8 bases, leaving 20 bases between the germline ends. CDR3 loop: CASSDLAQGVDEQFF. Here the CDR3 DNA reads TGTGCCAGCAGTGACCTCGCGCAGGGTGTCGATGAGCAGTTCTTC.

The chain employs TRBV6-6 and TRBJ1-2; D is unclear. Per the germline V gene, CDR1 is MNHNY and CDR2 is SVGAGI (reference sequence). The CDR3 loop spans 13 amino acids. The V gene lost 5 bases and the J gene lost 8 bases, with 15 bases spanning the gap. The chain's CDR3 is CASSIPDTRGYTF. The CDR3, as DNA: TGTGCCAGCAGTATACCCGACACCAGAGGCTACACCTTC.

This clone was picked up one time. The chain recombines TRBV5-4 with TRBJ1-2; 11 positions match TRBD1. Germline V gives CDR1 SGHNT, CDR2 YYREEE (reference sequence). The CDR3 is 15 amino acids. Trimming took 3 bases from V and 2 from J; bases not matched to a gene: 3. In nucleotides, the CDR3 is TGTGCCAGCAGCTCCTGGACAGGGGGCAACTATGGCTACACCTTC. It is translated as CASSSWTGGNYGYTF.

V usage is TRBV6-6 and J usage is TRBJ1-2; tentative D call: TRBD1 (5 bases). CDR3 size: 16 residues. V lost 7 bases, J lost 1 base, and 19 bases lay in between. Germline V gene lookup returns CDR1 MNHNY and CDR2 SVGAGI (reference sequence). The CDR3 bases are TGTGCCAGCACACTCCACCCCCAGGGCCTTAACTATGGCTACACCTTC. Protein sequence: CASTLHPQGLNYGYTF.

J is TRBJ2-3 and V is TRBV9, with a tentative D call TRBD2 (5 bases). Germline V gives CDR1 SGDLS, CDR2 YYNGEE. V was clipped by 1 base and J by 3 bases, with 12 bases between them. The CDR3 sequence is 15 residues long. CDR3 nucleotides: TGTGCCAGCAGCGTAACCGGGGTTCGGACAGATACGCAGTATTTT. Its protein is CASSVTGVRTDTQYF.

The chain recombines TRBV5-4 with TRBJ1-3; D is unclear. CDR3 length equals 16 residues. The V gene's germline CDR1 is SGHNT and CDR2 YYREEE (reference sequence). Trimming cost V 0 bases and J 0 bases, with 10 bases left between them. Written as DNA, the CDR3 is TGTGCCAGCAGCTTGGATGGTACTATCTCTGGAAACACCATATATTTT. Protein product: CASSLDGTISGNTIYF.

This chain connects TRBV7-9 to TRBJ1-1, with a tentative D call TRBD1 (6 bases). Germline CDR1 SEHNR, CDR2 FQNEAQ (reference sequence). Trimming shortened V by 5 bases and J by 11 bases, and 18 bases separated the two germline ends. The CDR3 is 13 amino acids. CDR3 DNA sequence: TGTGCCAGCAGCGCCACTCGACAGGCTTTGGCTTTCTTT. It yields the protein CASSATRQALAFF.

This clone was seen ten or more times. The chain employs TRBV30 and TRBJ1-2; D is unresolved. Germline V gene data show CDR1 as GTSNPN and CDR2 as SVGIG (reference sequence). V shed 3 bases and J shed 8 bases, with 19 bases lying between them. The CDR3 has 14 amino acids. The CDR3 loop reads CAWRVFGERTGYTF. For the CDR3, the DNA is TGTGCCTGGAGAGTTTTTGGGGAGAGAACCGGCTACACCTTC.

The chain joins TRBV7-2 to TRBJ2-7; 7 positions match TRBD2. Germline V gene sequence: CDR1 SGHTA, CDR2 FQGNSA. The CDR3 extends over 15 amino acids. V was clipped by 5 bases and J by 0 bases; unmatched bases: 7. The CDR3 protein is CASSPLAGTSYEQYF. As DNA, the CDR3 is TGTGCCAGCAGCCCATTAGCGGGTACCTCCTACGAGCAGTACTTC.

The chain has TRBV5-4 and TRBJ2-1, with unresolved D. V lost 0 bases to trimming and J lost 7 bases, with 8 bases between them. CDR1 and CDR2 (germline): SGHNT, YYREEE (reference sequence). The CDR3 totals 13 residues. CDR3 in amino acids: CASSLALLNEQFF. The CDR3 DNA reads TGTGCCAGCAGCTTGGCCCTCTTAAATGAGCAGTTCTTC.

This rearrangement joins TRBV24-1 to TRBJ2-5; 7 bases line up with TRBD2. The CDR3 extends over 18 amino acids. The junction had 14 bases not matched to a gene; V was cut back by 3 bases and J by 2 bases. CDR1 is KGHDR and CDR2 is SFDVKD in the germline V gene. The CDR3 loop is CATSDGLVAGSLQETQYF. The CDR3 bases are TGTGCCACCAGTGATGGGTTGGTAGCGGGCAGTCTTCAAGAGACCCAGTACTTC.

The V and J genes are TRBV11-2 and TRBJ2-1; TRBD2 aligns across 7 bases. There are 14 residues in the CDR3. Trimming at V came to 4 bases and at J to 6 bases, leaving 6 bases not matched to a gene. Per germline, CDR1 SGHAT and CDR2 FQNNGV. This CDR3 reads CASSSLGRGNEQFF. The CDR3 coding sequence is TGTGCCAGCAGCTCTCTGGGGAGGGGCAATGAGCAGTTCTTC.

V gene TRBV7-9 combines with J gene TRBJ2-1; D might be TRBD1 (6 bases). Trimming left V 5 bases short and J 4 bases short, with 9 bases between. CDR1 SEHNR and CDR2 FQNEAQ come from the germline V gene (reference sequence). The CDR3 totals 13 residues. The CDR3 DNA is TGTGCCAGCAGCCCCGGACAGTACAATGAGCAGTTCTTC. This encodes CASSPGQYNEQFF.

J is TRBJ2-2 and V is TRBV19; 8 positions agree with TRBD2. V was pared by 2 bases and J by 6 bases, with 5 bases of the junction left unmatched. The CDR3 spans 15 residues. Germline lookup yields CDR1 LNHDA and CDR2 SQIVND (reference sequence). CDR3 DNA: TGTGCCAGTAGTATATTACCCGGGGGGGCCGGGGAGCTGTTTTTT. Residues: CASSILPGGAGELFF.

The V gene is TRBV6-5, the J gene TRBJ1-5, with D unresolved. The V end was cut by 6 bases, the J end by 0 bases, with 6 bases between. CDR1 and CDR2 (germline): MNHEY, SVGAGI. This CDR3 spans 13 amino acids. CDR3 DNA sequence: TGTGCCAGCAGCCTAAATAGCAATCAGCCCCAGCATTTT. This encodes CASSLNSNQPQHF.